This T cell receptor beta chain stems from a study of shared clonotypes between healthy human individuals. The CDR3 contains 11 residues. CDR1 is GTSNPN, CDR2 SVGIG, per germline (reference sequence). Trimming took 5 bases from V and 4 from J, leaving 9 bases between them. Naive CD8 cells lacked CD45RO, underwent positive selection for CCR7 and left out terminally differentiated effector memory CD45RA+ cells. Using immunoSEQ multiplex PCR, the repertoire was profiled, and TCRdb retains in-frame clones only, with some absent. The sample lists roughly 2.1 million clones; around 93% were seen once. The specimen sequenced was naive CD8+ T cells from PBMCs. This chain links TRBV30 with TRBJ2-7; no firm D call. This receptor was identified in a man aged 18 to 35 in good health. Some clones in this sample may be carry-over from other donors' samples. This CDR3 reads CAWVREYEQYF. The DNA for the CDR3 is TGTGCCTGGGTAAGGGAATACGAGCAGTACTTC.